The present T cell receptor beta chain was sequenced within a study of long-term antiretroviral therapy in people with HIV. Study observations and caveats: It was observed that HIV repertoires exhibited narrower CDR3 length ranges than controls.

This clone was found once. What it binds is unknown. immunoSEQ v3.0 was run at survey level. TCRdb keeps only in-frame clones here, not all; method: immunoSEQ multiplex PCR. The table includes around 43,000 clones, about 95% detected once. CDR3 length: 14 residues. Germline V gene sequence: CDR1 MNHNS, CDR2 SASEGT. Losses at the gene ends were 4 bases for V and 6 bases for J; bases not matched to a gene: 5. Material: unsorted PBMCs, obtained 9 to 9.5 years after starting antiretroviral therapy. The sequence was obtained from a man aged 30 to 45 with HIV. The rearrangement links TRBV6-1 to TRBJ1-5; the match to TRBD1 covers 8 bases. CDR3 region: CASSGQGILQPQHF. The CDR3 DNA follows: TGTGCCAGCAGTGGACAGGGGATTCTTCAGCCCCAGCATTTT.